This T cell receptor (beta chain) was recorded in a study of T cells after yellow fever vaccination. Turning to the study itself: The SMART-Seq v4 Ultra Low Input method served to prepare the low-cell-number fractions.

TCRdb re-analysed the 5' RACE reads in MiXCR, keeping a single row per CDR3 protein. The data show approximately 510,000 distinct CDR3 sequences, with around a fifth seen just once and around 17% held by the top ten. This clonotype was seen a single time. This CDR3 contains 15 residues. Germline V gene lookup returns CDR1 LGHDT and CDR2 YNNKEL (reference sequence). Trimming shortened V by 6 bases and J by 4 bases, and 18 bases separated the two germline ends. Material: PBMCs, obtained roughly 23 days after the first yellow fever vaccination. The chain joins TRBV3-1 to TRBJ1-2; D might be TRBD1 (6 bases). The source is a man in his late teens or twenties who received the YFV17D yellow fever vaccine. CDR3 loop: CASRQYVQGSYGYTF. In nucleotides, the CDR3 is TGTGCCAGCAGACAATACGTCCAGGGGTCCTATGGCTACACCTTC.